What follows describes a single T cell receptor beta chain. Germline V CDR1 and CDR2: LNHNV, YYDKDF (reference sequence). The V and J ends lost 0 bases and 2 bases respectively, with 13 bases between them. The CDR3 length is 16 residues. This entry comes from a study of T cell responses to AZD1222 COVID-19 vaccine. The protocol was immunoSEQ multiplex PCR, while the TCRdb copy is restricted to in-frame clones and leaves out a portion. The sample consists of around 110,000 clones, around nine tenths of them appearing once. The clonotype was recovered from an adult in good health. This material consisted of peripheral blood, taken on day 0 of AZD1222 vaccination. This chain uses TRBV15 with TRBJ2-5, with TRBD2 as a possible D gene (5 bases). The DNA of the CDR3 is TGTGCCACCAGCAGAGATCTCATCCGGGGTCAAGAGACCCAGTACTTC. Protein sequence: CATSRDLIRGQETQYF.